This is a list of T cell receptor beta chains from one sample in a study of cytomegalovirus exposure and HLA in healthy donors. Clones were read by immunoSEQ multiplex PCR, and TCRdb kept only the in-frame ones, dropping some. The table lists 150,000 to 200,000 clones, 78% of them singletons. Specimen: PBMCs. The receptors shown here come from a woman in her thirties or forties in good health and CMV-seropositive. Each CDR3 is given with its conserved first and last residue. The D gene is left open where the match is weak. A row's size may be missing; if present it is once, few, many or a size class.

NA,TRBJ1-6,TRBV4-2,NA,TGTGCCAGCAGCCCCCCGGGAACTAATTCACCCCTCCACTTT,CASSPPGTNSPLHF
NA,TRBJ2-5,TRBV9,NA,TGTGCCAGCAGCGTCCGCCCCGGGGGGACCCAGTACTTC,CASSVRPGGTQYF
NA,TRBJ1-4,TRBV5-8,NA,TGTGCCAGCAGCCGCCGCGAGGGTAATGAAAAACTGTTTTTT,CASSRREGNEKLFF
NA,TRBJ2-5,TRBV29-1,TRBD2,TGCAGCGTTGGACTAGCGGGGGTACGGGAGACCCAGTACTTC,CSVGLAGVRETQYF
NA,TRBJ1-2,TRBV10-3,NA,TGTGCCATCAGTGAGTCCAGGTGCTACACCTTC,CAISESRCYTF
NA,TRBJ2-5,TRBV12-5,TRBD1,TGTGCTAGTGGGAACGGACAGGGGAAGAGGAAAGAGACCCAGTACTTC,CASGNGQGKRKETQYF
few,TRBJ1-5,TRBV2,NA,TGTGCCAGCAGAGCCCAGGGCGCAGGCCAGCCCCAGCATTTT,CASRAQGAGQPQHF
NA,TRBJ2-2,TRBV9,TRBD1,TGTGCCAGCAGCGACAGGGGGCTGGGCGGGGAGCTGTTTTTT,CASSDRGLGGELFF
NA,TRBJ1-5,TRBV28,TRBD1,TGTGCCAGCAGTTCCTCGAGGGGGCGGCTGCCCCAGCATTTT,CASSSSRGRLPQHF
NA,TRBJ1-2,TRBV20-1,TRBD1,TGCAGTGCCGGCGGGACAGTTCGCTACACCTTC,CSAGGTVRYTF
NA,TRBJ1-1,TRBV21-1,NA,TGTGCCAGCAGACTACATGGACTCCCCTACGCCATGAACACTGAAGCTTTCTTT,CASRLHGLPYAMNTEAFF
NA,TRBJ1-5,TRBV18,TRBD1,TGTGCCAGCTCGCCGGGACAGAGTAATCAGCCCCAGCATTTT,CASSPGQSNQPQHF
once,TRBJ2-7,TRBV19,NA,TGTGCCAGTAGTATTCTGGCCAGTTCCATCTACGAGCAGTACTTC,CASSILASSIYEQYF
NA,TRBJ2-7,TRBV7-9,TRBD1,TGTGCCAGCAGCGTAGCCGGGACAGGGGTTTACGAGCAGTACTTC,CASSVAGTGVYEQYF
NA,TRBJ2-7,TRBV7-8,NA,TGTGCCAGCAGCTTAGGAAGCGGCAGACCCTACGAGCAGTACTTC,CASSLGSGRPYEQYF
once,TRBJ2-1,TRBV6-5,NA,TGTGCCAGCAGTTACGGCGGGATGGGGACTGTTAATGAGCAGTTCTTC,CASSYGGMGTVNEQFF
NA,TRBJ2-7,TRBV7-6,NA,TGTGCCAGCAGCTCCTCGGAGGTCTACGAGCAGTACTTC,CASSSSEVYEQYF
NA,TRBJ1-1,TRBV28,NA,TGTGCCAGCAGCACGACGGGGGACACTGAAGCTTTCTTT,CASSTTGDTEAFF
NA,TRBJ2-1,TRBV9,NA,TGTGCCAGCGGAGAAAACAGGGATGGATACAATGAGCAGTTCTTC,CASGENRDGYNEQFF
NA,TRBJ2-7,TRBV28,TRBD1,TGTGCCAGCAGTTTAGGGGAGGGACAGGGTCAGTACGAGCAGTACTTC,CASSLGEGQGQYEQYF
once,TRBJ1-2,TRBV15,NA,TGTGCCACCAGCATGGAGGGACGGAGTTTCTATGGCTACACCTTC,CATSMEGRSFYGYTF
NA,TRBJ1-4,TRBV28,NA,TGTGCCAGCAGTTTAGCAGACAGATCAGAAAAACTGTTTTTT,CASSLADRSEKLFF
NA,TRBJ1-1,TRBV7-2,NA,TGTGCCAGCAGCCGTCCGTTCTCGGACAGAGTTAACACTGAAGCTTTCTTT,CASSRPFSDRVNTEAFF
NA,TRBJ2-5,TRBV25-1,NA,TGTGCCAGCATATCGGGAGAGACCCAGTACTTC,CASISGETQYF
NA,TRBJ2-3,TRBV2,NA,TGTGCCAGCAGTGATCCAGGGGACCCCACAGATACGCAGTATTTT,CASSDPGDPTDTQYF
NA,TRBJ1-1,TRBV7-2,TRBD1,TGTGCCAGCAGGCCTTATTCAGGGGGCGCCTACACTGAAGCTTTCTTT,CASRPYSGGAYTEAFF
NA,TRBJ2-3,TRBV27,NA,TGTGCCAGCAGTTTAGGACTACCCAGCACAGATACGCAGTATTTT,CASSLGLPSTDTQYF
NA,TRBJ1-2,TRBV15,NA,TGTGCCACCAGCCAGAAAATTAACTATGGCTACACCTTC,CATSQKINYGYTF